These 5 T cell receptor beta chains share one sample of origin, sequenced in a study of blood T cell repertoires in COVID-19. Method: immunoSEQ multiplex PCR; TCRdb's copy keeps in-frame clones and lacks some. The sample lists roughly 200,000 clones, around 80% occurring once. Specimen: peripheral blood. The receptor set was obtained from a man aged 55 to 70 with acute or convalescent COVID-19.

This chain connects TRBV18 to TRBJ2-1; perhaps TRBD2 as D (5 bases). CDR3 length equals 17 residues. V lost 6 bases to trimming and J lost 0 bases, with 18 bases between them. Germline V CDR1 and CDR2: KGHSH, LQKENI. CDR3 coding DNA: TGTGCCAGCTCGTTGTTCCAGCGGACGAGCTCCTACAATGAGCAGTTCTTC. Its translation: CASSLFQRTSSYNEQFF.

The chain combines TRBV6-5 with TRBJ1-6; D unresolved. V lost 7 bases and J 7 bases, leaving 11 bases between the germline ends. The V gene's germline CDR1 is MNHEY and CDR2 SVGAGI. The length of the CDR3 is 13 residues. CDR3 amino acids: CASTGIANSPLHF. The DNA for the CDR3 is TGTGCCAGCACTGGAATAGCCAATTCACCCCTCCACTTT.

This clone was observed once. This sequence joins TRBV10-2 and TRBJ2-2; D is perhaps TRBD1 (5 bases). Trimming removed 7 bases from V and 1 base from J, with 10 bases in between. This CDR3 region has 14 residues. Germline V lookup: CDR1 WSHSY, CDR2 SAAADI. CDR3 loop: CASKQDQNTGELFF. The DNA for the CDR3 is TGCGCCAGCAAACAGGACCAGAACACCGGGGAGCTGTTTTTT.

The chain links TRBV11-2 to TRBJ2-1; D might be TRBD1 (7 bases). Germline CDR1 is SGHAT and CDR2 is FQNNGV. The CDR3 length is 17 residues. Trimming removed 1 base from V and 0 bases from J, with 13 bases in between. The CDR3 loop is CASSLGRGTDSYNEQFF. The CDR3 region has the DNA TGTGCCAGCAGCTTAGGTCGGGGGACAGACTCCTACAATGAGCAGTTCTTC.

The chain couples TRBV5-4 to TRBJ2-7; TRBD2 matches at 8 bases. V was clipped by 3 bases and J by 1 base; unmatched bases: 3. The CDR3 contains 14 residues. Germline lookup yields CDR1 SGHNT and CDR2 YYREEE (reference sequence). CDR3 in DNA: TGTGCCAGCAGCTCCACTAGCGGTTCCTACGAGCAGTACTTC. This codes for CASSSTSGSYEQYF.